This TCR beta chain is drawn from a study of T cells in Graves' hyperthyroidism and ophthalmopathy. Study-wide results and limits: Blood shared most expanded thyroid clonotypes above 0.001.

Ten or more counts support this clonotype. Antigen unknown. These patients, aged 18 to 65, had recently diagnosed hyperthyroidism lasting under 2 months. A roughly 9.3 ml volume of fresh peripheral blood provided the PBMCs. RNA transcripts yielded amplified TCR beta CDR3 regions. HTBI primers were used for first-round RT-PCR of the TCR CDR3. A single record per CDR3 protein comes from TCRdb applying MiXCR to the multiplex PCR reads. The sample lists more than 550,000 distinct CDR3 sequences, roughly 17% seen once, with 15% to 17% in the top ten. This clonotype was obtained from a man aged 45-65 years with Graves' hyperthyroidism. The sample taken for sequencing was blood.

CDR3 region: CSARTGPGQYF. CDR3 nucleotides: TGCAGTGCTAGAACAGGCCCAGGGCAGTACTTC. The chain uses TRBV20-1 and TRBJ2-7; weak D call: TRBD1 (5 bases). Trimming left V 2 bases short and J 9 bases short, with 11 bases between. The germline V gene encodes CDR1 DFQATT and CDR2 SNEGSKA (reference sequence). This CDR3 has 11 amino acids.